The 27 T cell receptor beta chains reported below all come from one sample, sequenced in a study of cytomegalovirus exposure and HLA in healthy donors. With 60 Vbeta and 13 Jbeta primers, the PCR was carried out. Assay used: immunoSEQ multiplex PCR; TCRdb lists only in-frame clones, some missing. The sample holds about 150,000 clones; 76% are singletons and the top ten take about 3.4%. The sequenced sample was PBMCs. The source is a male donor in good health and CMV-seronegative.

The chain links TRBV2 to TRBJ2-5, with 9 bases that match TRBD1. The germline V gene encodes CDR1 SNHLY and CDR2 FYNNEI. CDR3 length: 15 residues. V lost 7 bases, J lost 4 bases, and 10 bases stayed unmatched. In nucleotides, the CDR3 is TGTGCCAGCACTGATCGGGGACAGGGAGGAGAGACCCAGTACTTC. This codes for CASTDRGQGGETQYF.

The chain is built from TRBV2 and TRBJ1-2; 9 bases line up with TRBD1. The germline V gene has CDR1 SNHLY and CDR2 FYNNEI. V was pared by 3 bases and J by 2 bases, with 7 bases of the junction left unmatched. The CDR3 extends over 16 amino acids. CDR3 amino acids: CASSDFGDRANYGYTF. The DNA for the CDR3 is TGTGCCAGCAGTGATTTTGGGGACAGGGCGAACTATGGCTACACCTTC.

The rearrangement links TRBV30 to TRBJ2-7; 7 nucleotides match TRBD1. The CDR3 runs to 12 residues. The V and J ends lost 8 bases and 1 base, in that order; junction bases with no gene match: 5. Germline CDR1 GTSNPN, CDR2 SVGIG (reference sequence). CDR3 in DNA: TGTGCCACCGGACAGGATTCCTACGAGCAGTACTTC. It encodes CATGQDSYEQYF.

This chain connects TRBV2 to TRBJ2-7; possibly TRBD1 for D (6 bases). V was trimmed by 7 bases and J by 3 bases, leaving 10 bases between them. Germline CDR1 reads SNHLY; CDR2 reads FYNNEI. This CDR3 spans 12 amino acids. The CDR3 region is CASTPDSYEQYF. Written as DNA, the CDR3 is TGTGCCAGCACCCCGGACAGCTACGAGCAGTACTTC.

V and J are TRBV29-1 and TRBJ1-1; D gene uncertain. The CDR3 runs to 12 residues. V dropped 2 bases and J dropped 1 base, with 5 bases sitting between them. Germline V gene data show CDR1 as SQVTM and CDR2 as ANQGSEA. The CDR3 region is CSVEPGNTEAFF. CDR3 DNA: TGCAGCGTTGAACCCGGGAACACTGAAGCTTTCTTT.

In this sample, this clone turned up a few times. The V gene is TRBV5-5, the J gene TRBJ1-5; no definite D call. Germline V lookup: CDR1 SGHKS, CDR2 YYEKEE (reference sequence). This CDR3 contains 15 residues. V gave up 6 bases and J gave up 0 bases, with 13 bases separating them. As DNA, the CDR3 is TGTGCCAGCAAGTCACAGAGTGATAGCAATCAGCCCCAGCATTTT. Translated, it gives CASKSQSDSNQPQHF.

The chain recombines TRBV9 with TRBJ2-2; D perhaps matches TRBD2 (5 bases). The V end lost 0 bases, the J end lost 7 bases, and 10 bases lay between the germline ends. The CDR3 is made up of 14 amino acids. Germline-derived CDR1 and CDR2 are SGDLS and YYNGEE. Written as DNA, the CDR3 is TGTGCCAGCAGCGTAGTTGCGGGTATCGGGGAGCTGTTTTTT. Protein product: CASSVVAGIGELFF.

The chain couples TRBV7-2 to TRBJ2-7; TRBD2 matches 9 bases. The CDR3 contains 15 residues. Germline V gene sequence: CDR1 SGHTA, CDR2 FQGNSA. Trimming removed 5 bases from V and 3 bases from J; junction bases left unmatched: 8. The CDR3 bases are TGTGCCAGCAGCACCATAAGCGGGGGGTACTACGAGCAGTACTTC. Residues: CASSTISGGYYEQYF.

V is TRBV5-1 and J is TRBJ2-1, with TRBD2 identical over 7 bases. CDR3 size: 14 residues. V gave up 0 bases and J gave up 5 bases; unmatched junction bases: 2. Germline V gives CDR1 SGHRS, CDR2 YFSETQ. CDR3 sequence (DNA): TGCGCCAGCAGCTTGGTTGGGGGGGACAATGAGCAGTTCTTC. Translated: CASSLVGGDNEQFF.

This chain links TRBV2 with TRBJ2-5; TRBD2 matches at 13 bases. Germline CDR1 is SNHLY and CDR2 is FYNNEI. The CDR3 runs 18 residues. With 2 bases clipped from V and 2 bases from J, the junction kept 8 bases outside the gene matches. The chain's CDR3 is CASSELALTSGGQETQYF. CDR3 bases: TGTGCCAGCAGTGAACTTGCCCTGACTAGCGGGGGGCAAGAGACCCAGTACTTC.

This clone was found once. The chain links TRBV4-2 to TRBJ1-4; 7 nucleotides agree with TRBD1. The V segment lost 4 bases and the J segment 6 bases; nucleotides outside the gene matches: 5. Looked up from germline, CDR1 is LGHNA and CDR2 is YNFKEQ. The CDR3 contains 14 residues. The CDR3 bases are TGTGCCAGCAGCCCTAGGGGGCGAGATGAAAAACTGTTTTTT. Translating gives CASSPRGRDEKLFF.

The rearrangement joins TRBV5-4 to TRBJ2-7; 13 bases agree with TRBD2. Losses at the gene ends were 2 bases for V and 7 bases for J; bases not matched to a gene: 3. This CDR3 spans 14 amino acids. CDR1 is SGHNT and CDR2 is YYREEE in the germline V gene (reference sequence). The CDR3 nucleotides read TGTGCCAGCAGCTTAGGACTAGCGGGAGATGAGCAGTACTTC. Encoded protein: CASSLGLAGDEQYF.

The CDR3 nucleotides are TGTGCCAGCAGCCCCCAGCGGGCCCATTACAATGAGCAGTTCTTC. Its protein is CASSPQRAHYNEQFF. The chain is built from TRBV7-9 and TRBJ2-1; D might be TRBD2 (6 bases). The CDR3 has 15 residues. Trimming removed 5 bases at V and 4 bases at J, with 15 bases between. The germline V gene has CDR1 SEHNR and CDR2 FQNEAQ (reference sequence). The full variable domain, rest sourced from reference TRBV7-9 and TRBJ2-1, is DTGVSQNPRHKITKRGQNVTFRCDPISEHNRLYWYRQTLGQGPEFLTYFQNEAQLEKSRLLSDRFSAERPKGSFSTLEIQRTEQGDSAMYLCASSPQRAHYNEQFFGPGTRLTVL.

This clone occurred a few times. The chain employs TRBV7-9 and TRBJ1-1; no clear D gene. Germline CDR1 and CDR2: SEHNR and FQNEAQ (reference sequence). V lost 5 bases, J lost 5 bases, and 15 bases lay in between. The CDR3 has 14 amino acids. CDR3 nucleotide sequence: TGTGCCAGCAGCGGTACTGGACTCGGGACTGAAGCTTTCTTT. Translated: CASSGTGLGTEAFF.

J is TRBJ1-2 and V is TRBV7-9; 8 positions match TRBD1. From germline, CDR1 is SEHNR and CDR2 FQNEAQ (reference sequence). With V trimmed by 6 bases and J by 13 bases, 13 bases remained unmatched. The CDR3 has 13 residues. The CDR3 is CASSLGTGASATF. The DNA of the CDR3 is TGTGCCAGCAGTCTAGGGACAGGAGCGTCGGCCACCTTC.

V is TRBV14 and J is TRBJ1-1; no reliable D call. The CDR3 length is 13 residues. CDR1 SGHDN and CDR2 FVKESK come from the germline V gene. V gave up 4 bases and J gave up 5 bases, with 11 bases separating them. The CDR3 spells CASSPNSWTEAFF. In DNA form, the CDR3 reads TGTGCCAGCAGCCCGAATAGTTGGACTGAAGCTTTCTTT.

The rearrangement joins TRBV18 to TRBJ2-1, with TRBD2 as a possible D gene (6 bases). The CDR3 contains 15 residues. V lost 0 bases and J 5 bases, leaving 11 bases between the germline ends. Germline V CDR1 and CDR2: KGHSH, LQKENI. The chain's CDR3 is CASSPPGGANNEQFF. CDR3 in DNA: TGTGCCAGCTCACCACCCGGGGGAGCTAACAATGAGCAGTTCTTC.

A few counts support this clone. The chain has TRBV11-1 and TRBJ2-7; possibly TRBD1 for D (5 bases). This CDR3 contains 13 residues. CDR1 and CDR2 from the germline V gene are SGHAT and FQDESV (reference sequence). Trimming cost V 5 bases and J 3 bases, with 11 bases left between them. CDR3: CASSGARSYEQYF. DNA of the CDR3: TGTGCCAGCAGCGGGGCGCGTAGCTACGAGCAGTACTTC.

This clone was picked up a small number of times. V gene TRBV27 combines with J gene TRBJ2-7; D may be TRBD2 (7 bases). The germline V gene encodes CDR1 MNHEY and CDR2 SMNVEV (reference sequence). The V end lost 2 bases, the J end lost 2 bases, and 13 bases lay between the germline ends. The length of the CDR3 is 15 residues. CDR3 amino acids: CASSLQGSGAYEQYF. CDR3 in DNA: TGTGCCAGCAGTTTACAGGGGAGCGGGGCCTACGAGCAGTACTTC.

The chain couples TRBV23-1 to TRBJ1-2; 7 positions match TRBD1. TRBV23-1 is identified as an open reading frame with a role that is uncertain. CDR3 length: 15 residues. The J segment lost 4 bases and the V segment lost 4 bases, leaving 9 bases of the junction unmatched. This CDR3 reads CASSLDRAGGYGYTF. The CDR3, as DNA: TGCGCCAGCAGTCTTGACAGGGCCGGCGGCTATGGCTACACCTTC.

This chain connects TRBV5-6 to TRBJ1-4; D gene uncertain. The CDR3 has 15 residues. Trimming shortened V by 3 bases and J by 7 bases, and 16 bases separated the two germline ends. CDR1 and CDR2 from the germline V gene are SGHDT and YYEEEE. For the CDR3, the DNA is TGTGCCAGCAGCTCCACGGGGATTTCGCGTGAAAAACTGTTTTTT. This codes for CASSSTGISREKLFF.

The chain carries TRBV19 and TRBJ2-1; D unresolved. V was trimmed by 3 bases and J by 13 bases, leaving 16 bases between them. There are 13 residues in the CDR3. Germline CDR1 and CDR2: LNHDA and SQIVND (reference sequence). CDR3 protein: CASSMHEVSDQFF. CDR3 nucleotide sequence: TGTGCCAGTAGTATGCATGAGGTTTCAGATCAGTTCTTC.

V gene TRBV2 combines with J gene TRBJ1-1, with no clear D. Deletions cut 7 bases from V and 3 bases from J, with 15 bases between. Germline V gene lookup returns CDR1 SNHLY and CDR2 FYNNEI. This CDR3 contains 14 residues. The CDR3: CASTEGPQDTEAFF. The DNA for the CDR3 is TGTGCCAGCACTGAGGGTCCCCAGGACACTGAAGCTTTCTTT. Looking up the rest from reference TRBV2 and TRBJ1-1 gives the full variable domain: EPEVTQTPSHQVTQMGQEVILRCVPISNHLYFYWYRQILGQKVEFLVSFYNNEISEKSEIFDDQFSVERPDGSNFTLKIRSTKLEDSAMYFCASTEGPQDTEAFFGQGTRLTVV.

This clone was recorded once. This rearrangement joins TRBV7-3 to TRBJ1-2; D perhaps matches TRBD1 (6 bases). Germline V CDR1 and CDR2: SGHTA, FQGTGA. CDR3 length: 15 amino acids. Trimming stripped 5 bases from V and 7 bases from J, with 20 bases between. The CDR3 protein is CASSLTGTPPGGYTF. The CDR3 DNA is TGTGCCAGCAGCCTCACCGGGACACCCCCCGGTGGCTACACCTTC.

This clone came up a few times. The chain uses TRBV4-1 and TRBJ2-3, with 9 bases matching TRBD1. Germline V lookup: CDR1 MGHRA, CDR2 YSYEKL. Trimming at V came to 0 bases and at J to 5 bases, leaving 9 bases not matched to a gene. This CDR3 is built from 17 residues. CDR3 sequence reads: CASSQDSPGQGKDTQYF. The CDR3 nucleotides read TGCGCCAGCAGCCAAGATAGTCCCGGACAGGGGAAAGATACGCAGTATTTT.

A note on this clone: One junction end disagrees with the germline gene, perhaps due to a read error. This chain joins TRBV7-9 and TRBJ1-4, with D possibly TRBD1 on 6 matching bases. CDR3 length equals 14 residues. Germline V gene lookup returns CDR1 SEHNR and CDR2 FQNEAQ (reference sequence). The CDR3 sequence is CSSSRRTDNEKLFF. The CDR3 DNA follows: TGTTCCAGCAGCCGTAGGACAGACAATGAAAAACTGTTTTTT.

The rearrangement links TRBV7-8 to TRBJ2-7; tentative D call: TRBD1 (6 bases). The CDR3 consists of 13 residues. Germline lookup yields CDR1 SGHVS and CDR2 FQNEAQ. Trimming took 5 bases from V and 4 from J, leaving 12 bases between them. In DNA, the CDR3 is TGTGCCAGCAGCAAACAGGGAAAATACGAGCAGTACTTC. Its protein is CASSKQGKYEQYF.